Shown below are 7 T cell receptor beta chains from a single sample sequenced in a study of blood T cells in healthy people across ages. Primers used in a second PCR of roughly 7 to 12 cycles were a sample-barcoded 5' primer and a J-beta primer mix. A single record per CDR3 protein comes from TCRdb applying MiXCR to the 5' RACE reads. The table shows roughly 2 million distinct CDR3 sequences, with less than 50% occurring only once. Input material: blood. The receptors derive from a woman between 40 and 50 years old in good health.

The CDR3 here is CASGTFGETQYF. In nucleotides, the CDR3 is TGTGCCAGCGGTACCTTCGGAGAGACCCAGTACTTC. This chain links TRBV6-5 with TRBJ2-5; D is unresolved. CDR3 size: 12 residues. V was cut by 8 bases and J by 4 bases, with 11 bases left in between. Looked up from germline, CDR1 is MNHEY and CDR2 is SVGAGI.

The chain couples TRBV4-1 to TRBJ2-1, with 10 bases fitting TRBD2. Trimming removed 3 bases from V and 7 bases from J; junction bases left unmatched: 6. The CDR3 consists of 15 residues. The germline gives CDR1 MGHRA, CDR2 YSYEKL. CDR3 region: CASSQLAGVGNEQFF. DNA for the CDR3: TGCGCCAGCAGCCAGCTAGCGGGGGTTGGTAATGAGCAGTTCTTC.

The chain is built from TRBV18 and TRBJ1-4, with TRBD1 as a possible D gene (6 bases). The length of the CDR3 is 15 residues. V was pared by 1 base and J by 5 bases, with 11 bases between. Per the germline V gene, CDR1 is KGHSH and CDR2 is LQKENI. The CDR3 bases are TGTGCCAGCTCACCACGGAGGACAGAGAATGAAAAACTGTTTTTT. It translates to CASSPRRTENEKLFF.

This chain's CDR3 is CASSQGSGGTYEQYF. For the CDR3, the DNA is TGCGCCAGCAGCCAAGGGTCTGGGGGTACCTACGAGCAGTACTTC. This chain links TRBV4-3 with TRBJ2-7; D is perhaps TRBD1 or TRBD2 (5 bases each). From germline, CDR1 is LGHNA and CDR2 YSLEER. The germline V and J ends were trimmed by 1 base and 2 bases, with 12 bases remaining between them. This CDR3 is built from 15 residues.

This chain links TRBV20-1 with TRBJ2-5; possibly TRBD1 for D (6 bases). This CDR3 has 15 residues. Trimming pared 2 bases from V and 11 bases from J, leaving 24 bases between. Germline CDR1 and CDR2: DFQATT and SNEGSKA (reference sequence). CDR3 in DNA: TGCAGTGCTAGACTACCGACAGGAATATACAATGAGCAGTACTTC. It encodes CSARLPTGIYNEQYF.

This clonotype showed up just a few times. V and J are TRBV5-1 and TRBJ1-6, with D hard to call. The V gene's germline CDR1 is SGHRS and CDR2 YFSETQ. The CDR3 extends over 13 amino acids. The V and J ends lost 4 bases and 7 bases respectively, with 9 bases between them. The CDR3, as DNA: TGCGCCAGCAGCGGTGACTACAATTCACCCCTCCACTTT. Amino acids: CASSGDYNSPLHF. Full variable domain (rest looked up from reference TRBV5-1 and TRBJ1-6): KAGVTQTPRYLIKTRGQQVTLSCSPISGHRSVSWYQQTPGQGLQFLFEYFSETQRNKGNFPGRFSGRQFSNSRSEMNVSTLELGDSALYLCASSGDYNSPLHFGNGTRLTVT.

The chain has TRBV11-3 and TRBJ2-3; unclear D gene. From germline, CDR1 is SGHNT and CDR2 YENEEA. This CDR3 comprises 14 residues. The V end lost 5 bases, the J end lost 4 bases, and 13 bases lay between the germline ends. CDR3 loop: CASSPSQVSDTQYF. The CDR3 DNA reads TGTGCCAGCAGCCCGAGCCAGGTTTCAGATACGCAGTATTTT.